This T cell receptor beta chain appears in the sequencing data of a study of T cells in tuberculosis. This clone was seen more than once but under ten times. Germline V gene lookup returns CDR1 MDHEN and CDR2 SYDVKM. The V segment lost 2 bases and the J segment 13 bases; nucleotides outside the gene matches: 17. CDR3 length equals 16 residues. Sequencing was performed with immunoSEQ multiplex PCR; in TCRdb, only in-frame clones are kept and a portion is missing. The repertoire holds about 32,000 clones, 94% seen once, with more than 6.5% in the top ten. V gene TRBV28 combines with J gene TRBJ2-1; 7 bases align to TRBD2. Sequencing was performed on PBMCs. The clonotype comes from a donor between 10 and 35 years old with latent tuberculosis or without tuberculosis infection. The CDR3 loop reads CASSLAGAGAKEEQFF. The CDR3 DNA is TGTGCCAGCAGTTTAGCCGGGGCGGGAGCTAAAGAGGAACAGTTCTTC.